This T cell receptor (beta chain) was identified in a study of blood T cell repertoires in COVID-19. Recruits, aged about 18 to 100 years, lived in about two dozen US areas. Assignments of participants to cohorts depended upon their own reported clinical history. Only in-frame clones appear in the TCRdb table, and some are missing; sequencing was by immunoSEQ multiplex PCR. The sample lists a few hundred thousand clones; around nine tenths were seen once. V was shortened by 2 bases and J by 4 bases, with 11 bases between the two germline ends. There are 14 residues in the CDR3. Germline assignment: CDR1 LNHDA and CDR2 SQIVND (reference sequence).

Sequences were obtained from PBMCs or T cells enriched from blood (not recorded which). The sequence was obtained from a woman in her late teens or twenties who had been exposed to COVID-19. V gene TRBV19 combines with J gene TRBJ1-1, with D maybe TRBD1 (5 bases). In DNA, the CDR3 is TGTGCCAGTAGTATATCAGGGTGGGCCACTGAAGCTTTCTTT. Protein: CASSISGWATEAFF.